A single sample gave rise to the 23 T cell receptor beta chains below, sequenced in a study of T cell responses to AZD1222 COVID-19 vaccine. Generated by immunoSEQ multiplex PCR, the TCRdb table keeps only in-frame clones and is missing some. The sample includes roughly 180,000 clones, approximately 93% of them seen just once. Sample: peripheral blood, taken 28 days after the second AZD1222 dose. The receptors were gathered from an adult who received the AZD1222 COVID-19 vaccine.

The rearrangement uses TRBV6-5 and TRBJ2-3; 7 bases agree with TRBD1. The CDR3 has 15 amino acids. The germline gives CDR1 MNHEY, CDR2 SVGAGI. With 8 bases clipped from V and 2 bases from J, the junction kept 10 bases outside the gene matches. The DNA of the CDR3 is TGTGCCAGCGGACTCGCGGACAGGCCCACAGATACGCAGTATTTT. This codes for CASGLADRPTDTQYF.

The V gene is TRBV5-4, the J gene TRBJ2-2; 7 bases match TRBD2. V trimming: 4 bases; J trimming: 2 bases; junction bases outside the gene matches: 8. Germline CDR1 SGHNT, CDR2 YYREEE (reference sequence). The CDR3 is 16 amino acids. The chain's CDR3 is CASSVKSSGNTGELFF. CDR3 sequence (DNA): TGTGCCAGCAGCGTAAAGTCTAGCGGTAACACCGGGGAGCTGTTTTTT.

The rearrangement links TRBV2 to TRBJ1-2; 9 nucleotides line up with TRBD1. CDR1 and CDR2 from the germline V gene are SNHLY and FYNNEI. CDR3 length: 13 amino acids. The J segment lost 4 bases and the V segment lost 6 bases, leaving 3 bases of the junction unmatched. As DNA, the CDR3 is TGTGCCAGCAGGGGACAGGGTGGCTATGGCTACACCTTC. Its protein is CASRGQGGYGYTF.

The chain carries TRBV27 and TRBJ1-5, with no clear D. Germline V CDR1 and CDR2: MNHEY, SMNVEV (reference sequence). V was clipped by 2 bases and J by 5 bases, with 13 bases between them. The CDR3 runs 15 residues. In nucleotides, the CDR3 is TGTGCCAGCAGTTTACAGACCCCGAAACATCAGCCCCAGCATTTT. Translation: CASSLQTPKHQPQHF.

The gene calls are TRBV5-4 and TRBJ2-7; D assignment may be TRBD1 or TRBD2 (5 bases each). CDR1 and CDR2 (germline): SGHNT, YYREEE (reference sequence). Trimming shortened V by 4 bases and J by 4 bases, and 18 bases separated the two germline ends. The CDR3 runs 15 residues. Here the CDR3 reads CASSRGTLILYEQYF. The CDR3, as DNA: TGTGCCAGCAGCCGAGGGACCCTAATACTTTACGAGCAGTACTTC.

Here the CDR3 DNA reads TGTGCCACCAGGAATTCGGTCCTCGGGCGGGGTGCAGATACGCAGTATTTT. Encoded protein: CATRNSVLGRGADTQYF. The chain has TRBV24-1 and TRBJ2-3, with D perhaps TRBD2 (6 bases). The CDR3 is made up of 17 amino acids. Germline V gene data show CDR1 as KGHDR and CDR2 as SFDVKD. Trimming took off 7 bases at V and 4 bases at J, with 23 bases between the two ends.

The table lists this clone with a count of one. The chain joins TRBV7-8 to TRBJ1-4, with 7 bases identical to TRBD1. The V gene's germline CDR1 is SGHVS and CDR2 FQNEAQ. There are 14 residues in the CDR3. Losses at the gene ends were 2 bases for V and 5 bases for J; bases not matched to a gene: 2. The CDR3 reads CASSLSGQNEKLFF. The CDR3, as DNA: TGTGCCAGCAGCTTATCGGGACAGAATGAAAAACTGTTTTTT.

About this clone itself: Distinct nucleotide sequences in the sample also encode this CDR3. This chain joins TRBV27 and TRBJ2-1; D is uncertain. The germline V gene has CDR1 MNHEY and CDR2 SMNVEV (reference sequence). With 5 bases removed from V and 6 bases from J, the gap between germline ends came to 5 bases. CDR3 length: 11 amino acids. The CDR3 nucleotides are TGTGCCAGCAGTCTAGGCAATGAGCAGTTCTTC. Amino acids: CASSLGNEQFF.

The DNA of the CDR3 is TGTGCCAGCAGGGGACTAGCGGGGCCATACTACAATGAGCAGTTCTTC. Translation gives CASRGLAGPYYNEQFF. The gene calls are TRBV11-2 and TRBJ2-1; 13 positions agree with TRBD2. Looked up from germline, CDR1 is SGHAT and CDR2 is FQNNGV. V was pared by 6 bases and J by 3 bases, with 5 bases of the junction left unmatched. There are 16 residues in the CDR3.

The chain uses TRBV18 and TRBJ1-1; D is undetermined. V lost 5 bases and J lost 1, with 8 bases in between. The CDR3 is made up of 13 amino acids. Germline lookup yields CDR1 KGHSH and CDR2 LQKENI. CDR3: CASSGEENTEAFF. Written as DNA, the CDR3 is TGTGCCAGCTCAGGGGAGGAGAACACTGAAGCTTTCTTT. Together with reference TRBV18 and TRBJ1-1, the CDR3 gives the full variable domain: NAGVMQNPRHLVRRRGQEARLRCSPMKGHSHVYWYRQLPEEGLKFMVYLQKENIIDESGMPKERFSAEFPKEGPSILRIQQVVRGDSAAYFCASSGEENTEAFFGQGTRLTVV.

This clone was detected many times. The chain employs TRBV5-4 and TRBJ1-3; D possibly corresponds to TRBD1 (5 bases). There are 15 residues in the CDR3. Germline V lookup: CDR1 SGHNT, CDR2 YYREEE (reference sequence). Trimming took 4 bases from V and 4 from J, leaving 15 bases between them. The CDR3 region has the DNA TGTGCCAGCAGCCCCGGGGCGCCGTACGGAAACACCATATATTTT. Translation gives CASSPGAPYGNTIYF. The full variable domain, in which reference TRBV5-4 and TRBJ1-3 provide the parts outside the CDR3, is ETGVTQSPTHLIKTRGQQVTLRCSSQSGHNTVSWYQQALGQGPQFIFQYYREEENGRGNFPPRFSGLQFPNYSSELNVNALELDDSALYLCASSPGAPYGNTIYFGEGSWLTVV.

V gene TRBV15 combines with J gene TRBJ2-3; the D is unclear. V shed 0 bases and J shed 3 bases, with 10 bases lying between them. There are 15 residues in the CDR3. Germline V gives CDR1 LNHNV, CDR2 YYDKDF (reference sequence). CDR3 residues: CATSRDRALTDTQYF. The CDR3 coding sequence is TGTGCCACCAGCAGAGACCGCGCCCTTACAGATACGCAGTATTTT.

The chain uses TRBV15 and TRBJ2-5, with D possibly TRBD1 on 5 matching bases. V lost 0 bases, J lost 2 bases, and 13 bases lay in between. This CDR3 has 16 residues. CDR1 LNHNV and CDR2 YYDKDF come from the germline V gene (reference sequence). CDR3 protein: CATSRDPGSVQETQYF. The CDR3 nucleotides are TGTGCCACCAGCAGAGATCCAGGGTCAGTACAAGAGACCCAGTACTTC.

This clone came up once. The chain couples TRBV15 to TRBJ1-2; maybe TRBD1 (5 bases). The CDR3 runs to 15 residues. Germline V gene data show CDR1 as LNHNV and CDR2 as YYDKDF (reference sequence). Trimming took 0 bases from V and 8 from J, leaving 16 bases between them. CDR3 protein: CATSRDLAGLGGYTF. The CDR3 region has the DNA TGTGCCACCAGCAGAGATCTCGCGGGGCTCGGAGGCTACACCTTC. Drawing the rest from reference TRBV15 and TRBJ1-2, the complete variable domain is DAMVIQNPRYQVTQFGKPVTLSCSQTLNHNVMYWYQQKSSQAPKLLFHYYDKDFNNEADTPDNFQSRRPNTSFCFLDIRSPGLGDTAMYLCATSRDLAGLGGYTFGSGTRLTVV.

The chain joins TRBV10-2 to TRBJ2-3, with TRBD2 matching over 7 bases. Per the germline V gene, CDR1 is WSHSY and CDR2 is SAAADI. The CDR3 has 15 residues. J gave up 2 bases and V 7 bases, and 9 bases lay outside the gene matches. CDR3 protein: CASKQFAGDTDTQYF. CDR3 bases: TGCGCCAGCAAACAATTTGCGGGAGACACAGATACGCAGTATTTT.

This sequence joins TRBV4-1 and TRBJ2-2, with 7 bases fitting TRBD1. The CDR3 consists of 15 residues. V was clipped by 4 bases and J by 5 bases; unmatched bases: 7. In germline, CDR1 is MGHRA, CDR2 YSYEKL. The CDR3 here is CASSPGTERTGELFF. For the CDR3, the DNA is TGCGCCAGCAGCCCTGGGACAGAAAGGACCGGGGAGCTGTTTTTT.

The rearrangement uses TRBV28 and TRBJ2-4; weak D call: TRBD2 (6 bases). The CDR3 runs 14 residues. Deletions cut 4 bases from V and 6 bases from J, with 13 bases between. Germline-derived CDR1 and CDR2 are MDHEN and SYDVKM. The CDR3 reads CASSSGGRGNIQYF. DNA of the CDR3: TGTGCCAGCAGTTCCGGAGGGCGCGGAAACATTCAGTACTTC.

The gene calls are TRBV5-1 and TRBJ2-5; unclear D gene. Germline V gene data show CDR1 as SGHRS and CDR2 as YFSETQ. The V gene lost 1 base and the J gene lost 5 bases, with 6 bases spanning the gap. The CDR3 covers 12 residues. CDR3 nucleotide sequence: TGCGCCAGCAGCTTGTTGAGTGAGACCCAGTACTTC. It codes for CASSLLSETQYF.

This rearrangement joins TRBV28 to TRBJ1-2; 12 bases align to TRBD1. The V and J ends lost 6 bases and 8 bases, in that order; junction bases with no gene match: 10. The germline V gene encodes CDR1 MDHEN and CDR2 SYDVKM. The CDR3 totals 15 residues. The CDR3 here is CASRPPGQGAEGYTF. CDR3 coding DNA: TGTGCCAGCAGGCCACCGGGACAGGGGGCAGAAGGCTACACCTTC.

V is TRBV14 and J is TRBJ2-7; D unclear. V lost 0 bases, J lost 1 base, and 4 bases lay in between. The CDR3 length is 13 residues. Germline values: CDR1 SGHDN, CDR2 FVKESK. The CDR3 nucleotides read TGTGCCAGCAGCCAAGATTGGTCCTACGAGCAGTACTTC. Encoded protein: CASSQDWSYEQYF. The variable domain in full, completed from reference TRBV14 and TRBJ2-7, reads EAGVTQFPSHSVIEKGQTVTLRCDPISGHDNLYWYRRVMGKEIKFLLHFVKESKQDESGMPNNRFLAERTGGTYSTLKVQPAELEDSGVYFCASSQDWSYEQYFGPGTRLTVT.

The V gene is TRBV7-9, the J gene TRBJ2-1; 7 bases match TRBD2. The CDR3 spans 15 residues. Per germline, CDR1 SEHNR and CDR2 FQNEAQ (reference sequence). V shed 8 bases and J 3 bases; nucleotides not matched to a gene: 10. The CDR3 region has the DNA TGTGCCAGCCTTTCTACGGGAGGCGACTACAATGAGCAGTTCTTC. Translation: CASLSTGGDYNEQFF.

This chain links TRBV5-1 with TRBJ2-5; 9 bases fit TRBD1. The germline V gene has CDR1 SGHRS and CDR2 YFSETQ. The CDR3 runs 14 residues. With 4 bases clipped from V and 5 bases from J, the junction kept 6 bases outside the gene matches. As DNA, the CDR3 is TGCGCCAGCAGCCCGGACAGGGGATTGGAGACCCAGTACTTC. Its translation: CASSPDRGLETQYF.

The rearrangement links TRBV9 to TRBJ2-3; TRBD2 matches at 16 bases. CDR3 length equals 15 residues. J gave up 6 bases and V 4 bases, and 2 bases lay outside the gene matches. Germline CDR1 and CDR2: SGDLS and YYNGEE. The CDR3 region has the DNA TGTGCCAGCAGCCCGGGACTAGCGGGGGGGGATACGCAGTATTTT. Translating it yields CASSPGLAGGDTQYF.